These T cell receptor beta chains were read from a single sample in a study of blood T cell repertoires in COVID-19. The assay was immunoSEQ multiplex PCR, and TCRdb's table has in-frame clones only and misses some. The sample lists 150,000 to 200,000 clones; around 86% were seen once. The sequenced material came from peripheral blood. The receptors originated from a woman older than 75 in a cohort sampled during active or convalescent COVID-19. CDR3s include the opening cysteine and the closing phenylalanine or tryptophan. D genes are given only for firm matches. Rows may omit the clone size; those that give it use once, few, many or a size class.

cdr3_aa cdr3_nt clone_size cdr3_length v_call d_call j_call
CASSLGITALNEKLFF TGCGCCAGCAGCTTGGGCATAACAGCCTTAAATGAAAAACTGTTTTTT . 16 TRBV5-1 . TRBJ1-4
CASSPDRAIYEQYF TGTGCCAGCTCACCAGACAGGGCGATCTACGAGCAGTACTTC . 14 TRBV18 TRBD1 TRBJ2-7
CASSPIDRTTEAFF TGTGCCAGCTCACCAATCGACAGGACCACTGAAGCTTTCTTT . 14 TRBV18 . TRBJ1-1
CASSEGWGSGVVQETQYF TGTGCCAGCAGCGAGGGGTGGGGGTCAGGGGTGGTCCAAGAGACCCAGTACTTC . 18 TRBV9 . TRBJ2-5
CASSGTSGNTGELFF TGTGCCAGCAGTGGGACTAGCGGAAACACCGGGGAGCTGTTTTTT . 15 TRBV2 TRBD2 TRBJ2-2
CASSQYRVTGSNQPQHF TGCGCCAGCAGCCAATACAGGGTCACGGGCAGCAATCAGCCCCAGCATTTT . 17 TRBV4-1 . TRBJ1-5
CATSDRDFNQPQHF TGTGCCACCTCCGACAGGGACTTCAATCAGCCCCAGCATTTT few 14 TRBV24-1 TRBD1 TRBJ1-5
CASSFPPLGGTEAFF TGTGCCAGCAGTTTTCCCCCACTCGGGGGCACTGAAGCTTTCTTT . 15 TRBV6-2/TRBV6-3 . TRBJ1-1
CASSQSYGTGGAEQYF TGTGCCAGCAGCCAGTCCTACGGGACAGGGGGCGCGGAGCAGTACTTC . 16 TRBV3-1/TRBV3-2 TRBD1 TRBJ2-7
CSASRGGGDTEAFF TGCAGTGCTAGTCGCGGTGGGGGGGACACTGAAGCTTTCTTT . 14 TRBV20-1 . TRBJ1-1
CASSPVTSGGWETQYF TGTGCCAGCAGCCCCGTGACTAGCGGGGGGTGGGAGACCCAGTACTTC . 16 TRBV11-2 TRBD2 TRBJ2-5
CASSVDEGGEQFF TGTGCCAGCAGCGTAGATGAGGGTGGTGAGCAGTTCTTC . 13 TRBV9 . TRBJ2-1
CAISELYSYGNEAFF TGTGCCATCAGTGAGTTATATAGCTACGGCAATGAAGCTTTCTTT . 15 TRBV10-3 . TRBJ1-1
CSVAVGPGEQYF TGCAGCGTTGCCGTGGGTCCCGGGGAGCAGTACTTC . 12 TRBV29-1 . TRBJ2-7
CASSQGLAGNTGELFF TGTGCCAGCAGCCAAGGACTAGCGGGTAACACCGGGGAGCTGTTTTTT . 16 TRBV3-1/TRBV3-2 TRBD2 TRBJ2-2
CASGRQGASGANVLTF TGTGCCAGTGGGAGACAGGGGGCTTCTGGGGCCAACGTCCTGACTTTC . 16 TRBV19 TRBD1 TRBJ2-6
CASSQDNLAGGRYF TGCGCCAGCAGCCAAGATAACCTAGCGGGGGGGCGGTATTTT once 14 TRBV4-3 TRBD2 TRBJ2-3
CASSLAPQGGSEAFF TGTGCCAGCAGCTTAGCTCCGCAGGGTGGGTCCGAAGCTTTCTTT . 15 TRBV11-2 . TRBJ1-1
CASSFIGDSGNTIYF TGTGCCAGCAGCTTCATCGGGGACTCTGGAAACACCATATATTTT . 15 TRBV5-4 . TRBJ1-3
CASRSPGVMNTEAFF TGTGCCAGCCGTTCCCCAGGGGTAATGAACACTGAAGCTTTCTTT . 15 TRBV2 . TRBJ1-1
CASSFGQGAEAFF TGTGCCAGCAGCTTTGGACAGGGCGCGGAAGCTTTCTTT . 13 TRBV5-6 TRBD1 TRBJ1-1
CASGARGTDTQYF TGCGCCAGCGGGGCCAGGGGCACAGATACGCAGTATTTT . 13 TRBV5-1 . TRBJ2-3
CASSSPTEKLFF TGTGCCAGCAGTTCTCCGACAGAAAAACTGTTTTTT few 12 TRBV28 . TRBJ1-4
CSASKGETSGDETQYF TGCAGTGCTAGTAAGGGGGAAACTAGCGGGGATGAGACCCAGTACTTC once 16 TRBV20-1 TRBD2 TRBJ2-5
CASSEAFLQRTAGNTIYF TGTGCCAGCAGTGAAGCTTTTCTCCAACGGACAGCTGGAAACACCATATATTTT . 18 TRBV2 . TRBJ1-3
CASSFAGPYNEQFF TGTGCCAGCAGCTTCGCGGGGCCATACAATGAGCAGTTCTTC . 14 TRBV11-2 . TRBJ2-1
CSVDRGLDTEAFF TGCAGCGTTGACAGGGGGCTTGACACTGAAGCTTTCTTT few 13 TRBV29-1 TRBD1 TRBJ1-1
CAWSETGVSSYNEQFF TGTGCCTGGAGTGAGACAGGGGTGAGCTCCTACAATGAGCAGTTCTTC . 16 TRBV30 TRBD1 TRBJ2-1
CASSPRSAAGIEAFF TGTGCCAGCTCACCTCGTTCGGCAGCGGGGATCGAAGCTTTCTTT . 15 TRBV18 . TRBJ1-1
CASSERDSGYNEQFF TGCGCCAGCAGTGAGAGGGACAGTGGATACAATGAGCAGTTCTTC . 15 TRBV10-2 TRBD1 TRBJ2-1
CASVGGAYEQYF TGTGCCAGCGTCGGGGGGGCCTACGAGCAGTACTTC few 12 TRBV28 TRBD2 TRBJ2-7
CASSLVRDTNTGELFF TGTGCCAGCAGCTTGGTTCGGGACACTAACACCGGGGAGCTGTTTTTT few 16 TRBV5-6 . TRBJ2-2
CASTSPGGPHEQYF TGTGCCAGCACCTCCCCAGGGGGCCCACACGAGCAGTACTTC . 14 TRBV11-2 TRBD1 TRBJ2-7
CASSRASGTAKLFF TGTGCCAGCAGCCGGGCATCCGGGACAGCAAAACTGTTTTTT . 14 TRBV7-9 TRBD1 TRBJ1-4
CASSNIPGLAGDNEQFF TGTGCCAGTAGTAATATTCCGGGACTAGCGGGGGACAATGAGCAGTTCTTC . 17 TRBV19 TRBD2 TRBJ2-1
CASSLGGRLEKLFF TGTGCCAGCAGCCTCGGGGGGAGACTCGAAAAACTGTTTTTT . 14 TRBV28 . TRBJ1-4
CASSLERGYNEQFF TGTGCCAGCAGCTTAGAGCGGGGCTACAATGAGCAGTTCTTC . 14 TRBV11-2 . TRBJ2-1
CATSSPVTYEQYF TGTGCCACCAGTAGTCCAGTCACCTACGAGCAGTACTTC . 13 TRBV24-1 . TRBJ2-7
CASSQDPQGGKNIQYF TGCGCCAGCAGCCAAGATCCCCAGGGAGGCAAAAACATTCAGTACTTC . 16 TRBV4-3 . TRBJ2-4
CASSGQGSEAFF TGTGCCAGCAGCGGACAGGGATCCGAAGCTTTCTTT once 12 TRBV2 TRBD1 TRBJ1-1
CSVDLVPGQYGYTF TGCAGCGTTGACCTCGTCCCGGGACAGTATGGCTACACCTTC . 14 TRBV29-1 TRBD1 TRBJ1-2
CASSFQGADTQYF TGTGCCAGCAGCTTCCAGGGGGCAGATACGCAGTATTTT . 13 TRBV7-2 TRBD1 TRBJ2-3
CASSSGITPGLRRDTQYF TGTGCCAGCAGCAGTGGGATTACACCGGGACTTCGGCGGGATACGCAGTATTTT . 18 TRBV13 . TRBJ2-3
CAISPDWGGANTEAFF TGTGCCATCAGTCCCGATTGGGGGGGGGCGAACACTGAAGCTTTCTTT once 16 TRBV10-3 . TRBJ1-1
CASSPRARSGSEKLFF TGTGCCAGTAGCCCCCGGGCTCGTAGCGGTAGCGAAAAACTGTTTTTT once 16 TRBV19 . TRBJ1-4
CASSPETGGEKLFF TGTGCCAGTAGTCCGGAGACAGGGGGTGAAAAACTGTTTTTT . 14 TRBV19 TRBD1 TRBJ1-4
CASGTSRYDEQFF TGTGCCAGCGGGACTAGCCGTTACGATGAGCAGTTCTTC . 13 TRBV10-3 TRBD2 TRBJ2-1
CASSLLLQGGTYEQYF TGTGCCAGCAGTTTATTATTACAGGGGGGAACCTACGAGCAGTACTTC . 16 TRBV28 TRBD1 TRBJ2-7
CASSVVSVGRGTEAFF TGTGCCAGCAGCGTAGTTTCCGTAGGGAGGGGCACTGAAGCTTTCTTT . 16 TRBV9 . TRBJ1-1
CASSMGTGGYNEQFF TGTGCCAGTAGTATGGGGACAGGGGGCTACAATGAGCAGTTCTTC . 15 TRBV19 TRBD1 TRBJ2-1
CASSRAGCSTGELFF TGTGCCAGCAGCCGAGCGGGGTGTAGCACCGGGGAGCTGTTTTTT . 15 TRBV21-1 . TRBJ2-2
CASSIPTFTGGGRVNTEAFF TGTGCCAGTAGTATCCCTACCTTTACAGGGGGCGGAAGAGTGAACACTGAAGCTTTCTTT . 20 TRBV19 TRBD1 TRBJ1-1
CASRIQGVEAFF TGTGCCAGCAGGATACAGGGGGTCGAAGCTTTCTTT . 12 TRBV28 TRBD1 TRBJ1-1
CASSLAGSETQYF TGTGCCAGCAGCTTAGCCGGTTCGGAGACCCAGTACTTC . 13 TRBV11-2 . TRBJ2-5
CASSVGQGAYEQYF TGTGCCAGCAGCGTGGGACAGGGGGCCTACGAGCAGTACTTC . 14 TRBV7-9 TRBD1 TRBJ2-7
CSVVLLAGGADTQYF TGCAGCGTTGTACTACTAGCGGGAGGAGCAGATACGCAGTATTTT . 15 TRBV29-1 TRBD2 TRBJ2-3
CAWSPPGQSYGNTIYF TGTGCCTGGAGTCCTCCGGGACAAAGCTATGGAAACACCATATATTTT . 16 TRBV30 . TRBJ1-3